This T cell receptor (beta chain) derives from a study of cytomegalovirus exposure and HLA in healthy donors. Whole-study results and caveats: Most observed TCR sequences were rare, whereas some public TCRs were detected in many donors. A list of 164 TCR beta chains associated with cytomegalovirus was given. Subsequent analysis revealed that first-cohort TCR clusters tended to co-occur in the approximately 120 validation repertoires.

The donors formed part of the roughly 120-subject validation cohort, distinct from the approximately 640-subject first cohort. A remark on this clone: Its antigen is not identified.

The method was immunoSEQ multiplex PCR; TCRdb's version includes in-frame clones alone and lacks a portion of them. The table includes about 78,000 clones, approximately 95% detected once. The germline V and J ends were trimmed by 0 bases and 5 bases, with 14 bases remaining between them. The CDR3 is 15 amino acids. Germline V CDR1 and CDR2: GTSNPN, SVGIG (reference sequence). The chain carries TRBV30 and TRBJ2-1; D is perhaps TRBD2 (6 bases). The sequence derives from a man aged 18-30 years in good health and CMV-seropositive. The specimen was PBMCs. CDR3: CAWSVLGGSDNEQFF. The DNA of the CDR3 is TGTGCCTGGAGTGTACTGGGGGGTTCCGACAATGAGCAGTTCTTC.